The 2 T cell receptor beta chains below were found in one sample sequenced in a study of T cells in Graves' hyperthyroidism and ophthalmopathy. The TCR beta CDR3 regions underwent amplification using RNA transcripts as the source. A set of HTBI primers served as the primers for a first-round RT-PCR of the TCR CDR3. A single record per CDR3 protein comes from TCRdb applying MiXCR to the multiplex PCR reads. The sample has about 590,000 distinct CDR3 sequences; 15% to 17% are singletons. Sequencing used blood. Receptors originate from a woman in her thirties with Graves' hyperthyroidism.

This clonotype was detected many times. The chain links TRBV7-2 to TRBJ2-1; D is unclear. V was cut by 5 bases and J by 7 bases, with 15 bases left in between. The V gene's germline CDR1 is SGHTA and CDR2 FQGNSA. This CDR3 contains 14 residues. The CDR3 loop is CASSQIYAGNEQFF. The CDR3 DNA sequence: TGTGCCAGCAGCCAGATTTACGCTGGGAATGAGCAGTTCTTC.

This clonotype was observed at least ten times. The rearrangement joins TRBV28 to TRBJ2-7; 7 bases match TRBD1. Germline assignment: CDR1 MDHEN and CDR2 SYDVKM. V trimming: 8 bases; J trimming: 2 bases; junction bases outside the gene matches: 0. The CDR3 is made up of 11 amino acids. The CDR3 is CASGQAYEQYF. The DNA of the CDR3 is TGTGCCAGCGGACAGGCCTACGAGCAGTACTTC.